The present T cell receptor (beta chain) was sequenced within a study of CD8 T cells in ankylosing spondylitis. This clonotype was seen repeatedly, ten times or more. Antigen: not known. Libraries of TCR beta came from quantitative 5'-RACE with molecular barcodes. TCRdb called the 5' RACE reads again in MiXCR, with one record for every CDR3 protein. Among tens of thousands of distinct CDR3 sequences, roughly 6.1% were seen once, and the ten largest hold around 5.3%. The CDR3 extends over 15 amino acids. V lost 5 bases, J lost 7 bases, and 11 bases stayed unmatched. General study points: Disease-linked clones, CD8+, were relatively rare in peripheral blood. In the blood and synovial fluid of reactive arthritis, some motif variants had been previously reported. Clones tied to disease were said to be significantly enriched in matched ankylosing spondylitis synovial fluid.

This TCR came from a male donor with ankylosing spondylitis. The source material was synovial fluid, either unsorted or a sorted T cell fraction (not recorded which). This rearrangement joins TRBV12-3 or TRBV12-4 to TRBJ1-5; 7 bases align to TRBD1. The CDR3 DNA follows: TGTGCCAGCAGTCGATTCCGGGACAGAGCCCAGCCCCAGCATTTT. Translation: CASSRFRDRAQPQHF.